This paragraph reports one TCR beta chain. Looked up from germline, CDR1 is DFQATT and CDR2 is SNEGSKA (reference sequence). This CDR3 is 11 amino acids long. V was pared by 3 bases and J by 7 bases, with 9 bases between. The data stem from a study of T cell responses to AZD1222 COVID-19 vaccine. The assay was immunoSEQ multiplex PCR, and TCRdb's table has in-frame clones only and misses some. Here the sample spans over 110,000 clones, roughly 93% being singletons. This specimen consisted of peripheral blood, obtained 28 days after the second AZD1222 dose. V and J are TRBV20-1 and TRBJ1-2; possibly TRBD1 for D (5 bases). The clonotype was recovered from an adult who received the AZD1222 COVID-19 vaccine. CDR3 nucleotides: TGCAGTGCTAGGGTGGGGGTTGGCTACACCTTC. Its translation: CSARVGVGYTF.